Following are 16 T cell receptor beta chains from one sample sequenced in a study of CXCR3-negative and CXCR3-positive naive CD8 T cells. The authors made the TRB cDNA libraries by 5' RACE using UMI labels. From the 5' RACE reads, TCRdb lists one entry per CDR3 protein and no DNA. The sample holds about 130,000 distinct CDR3 sequences. Sequenced input: naive CXCR3- CD8+ T cells from blood. Subset meaning: CD45RO-CCR7+CD27+CD95- naive CD8+ T cells lacking CXCR3 (TNR3-). These receptors all stem from a human donor in good health. Some clones in this sample may be carry-over from other donors' samples.

V gene TRBV7-2 combines with J gene TRBJ2-4; the D call from TCRdb, TRBD1, cannot be confirmed without DNA. This CDR3 is 15 amino acids long. Germline V lookup: CDR1 SGHTA, CDR2 FQGNSA. The CDR3 loop reads CASSPGGGRENIQYF.

The chain is built from TRBV19 and TRBJ2-3; the TCRdb call, TRBD1, lacks DNA for checking. The germline gives CDR1 LNHDA, CDR2 SQIVND (reference sequence). This CDR3 is 17 amino acids long. The chain's CDR3 is CASSQEGWRGLTDTQYF.

The chain carries TRBV20-1 and TRBJ2-5; the D gene TCRdb calls, TRBD1, cannot be checked with no DNA. Germline-derived CDR1 and CDR2 are DFQATT and SNEGSKA (reference sequence). The CDR3 is 14 residues long. The CDR3 region is CSARDGRGQETQYF.

This chain joins TRBV2 and TRBJ2-7. CDR1 is SNHLY, CDR2 FYNNEI, per germline. The CDR3 covers 12 residues. The CDR3 sequence is CASYDGTYEQYF.

The rearrangement joins TRBV29-1 to TRBJ2-3; TCRdb's D call, TRBD1, is unchecked because there is no DNA. The CDR3 runs 14 residues. Germline lookup yields CDR1 SQVTM and CDR2 ANQGSEA. The CDR3 is CSVTTGDFTDTQYF.

The CDR3 sequence: CASSSTHRGSSYNEQFF. V is TRBV19 and J is TRBJ2-1; TCRdb names TRBD1, which stays unverified in the absence of DNA. Germline values: CDR1 LNHDA, CDR2 SQIVND (reference sequence). There are 17 residues in the CDR3.

The chain employs TRBV5-1 and TRBJ2-1. Germline V lookup: CDR1 SGHRS, CDR2 YFSETQ. This CDR3 has 14 amino acids. The CDR3 loop reads CASSFGVSTNEQFF. Full variable domain (missing parts from reference TRBV5-1 and TRBJ2-1): KAGVTQTPRYLIKTRGQQVTLSCSPISGHRSVSWYQQTPGQGLQFLFEYFSETQRNKGNFPGRFSGRQFSNSRSEMNVSTLELGDSALYLCASSFGVSTNEQFFGPGTRLTVL.

The CDR3 is CASSQDLTSGTYNEQFF. The rearrangement uses TRBV3-1 and TRBJ2-1; TCRdb's assignment of TRBD2 cannot be checked, as there is no DNA. CDR1 and CDR2 from the germline V gene are LGHDT and YNNKEL (reference sequence). The CDR3 totals 17 residues.

This chain uses TRBV12-3 or TRBV12-4 with TRBJ1-1. The CDR3 has 14 amino acids. CDR3 region: CASSFSREVGEAFF.

V and J are TRBV4-3 and TRBJ2-7; TCRdb gives TRBD2 as the D gene, but with no DNA this cannot be confirmed. The CDR3 has 15 amino acids. The germline gives CDR1 LGHNA, CDR2 YSLEER. The CDR3: CASSQLVLGAYEQYF.

The V gene is TRBV27, the J gene TRBJ2-2; TCRdb gives TRBD1 as the D gene, but with no DNA this cannot be confirmed. The CDR3 is 17 amino acids. Germline assignment: CDR1 MNHEY and CDR2 SMNVEV (reference sequence). CDR3 residues: CASSSHLTGGAFGELFF.

The genes are TRBV5-1 and TRBJ1-2; TCRdb proposes TRBD1, but this gene call is untestable without DNA. The CDR3 is 12 residues long. Germline V gene sequence: CDR1 SGHRS, CDR2 YFSETQ. The CDR3 sequence: CASTPETGATTF. The whole variable domain, filled in from reference TRBV5-1 and TRBJ1-2, reads KAGVTQTPRYLIKTRGQQVTLSCSPISGHRSVSWYQQTPGQGLQFLFEYFSETQRNKGNFPGRFSGRQFSNSRSEMNVSTLELGDSALYLCASTPETGATTFGSGTRLTVV.

The chain combines TRBV12-3 or TRBV12-4 with TRBJ1-2. The CDR3 spans 14 residues. The CDR3: CASSLEASSSGYTF.

The rearrangement joins TRBV3-1 to TRBJ2-1; TCRdb's D gene call, TRBD1, goes unchecked for lack of DNA. CDR1 and CDR2 (germline): LGHDT, YNNKEL (reference sequence). This CDR3 spans 16 amino acids. The CDR3 sequence: CASSEGTGKRYNEQFF.

The chain uses TRBV20-1 and TRBJ2-7; TCRdb gives TRBD1 as the D gene, but with no DNA this cannot be confirmed. CDR1 and CDR2 from the germline V gene are DFQATT and SNEGSKA (reference sequence). The CDR3 is 14 amino acids. The CDR3 spells CSADRLETFYEQYF.

The chain combines TRBV27 with TRBJ2-7. CDR1 is MNHEY, CDR2 SMNVEV, per germline (reference sequence). This CDR3 comprises 14 residues. Here the CDR3 reads CASSLSDSAYEQYF.